The rows below give T cell receptor beta chains drawn from one sample of a study of control samples from healthy donors and cancer patients. Data came from immunoSEQ multiplex PCR; TCRdb stores just in-frame clones and leaves some out. The sample consists of 110,000 to 150,000 clones, around 86% of them appearing once. The material sequenced was blood. The receptors were sampled from a young man in good health. The CDR3 runs from the conserved cysteine through the conserved F or W. The order of the fields is CDR3 length, D gene, clone size, V gene, J gene, CDR3 protein, CDR3 DNA. A D gene is named only where the DNA matches it firmly. Clone size is stated in some rows and not others, as once, few, many or a class when expanded.

length: 18
D: TRBD1
size: once
V: TRBV7-8
J: TRBJ1-5
CDR3: CASSAKTGGSYSNQPQHF
DNA: TGTGCCAGCAGCGCGAAGACAGGGGGCTCTTATAGCAATCAGCCCCAGCATTTT

length: 14
D: TRBD2
size: .
V: TRBV5-4
J: TRBJ2-3
CDR3: CASSLGGRGDTQYF
DNA: TGTGCCAGCAGCTTGGGGGGGAGGGGAGATACGCAGTATTTT

length: 14
D: .
size: .
V: TRBV7-9
J: TRBJ2-1
CDR3: CASSPQRDSNEQFF
DNA: TGTGCCAGCAGCCCCCAGCGGGACAGCAATGAGCAGTTCTTC

length: 13
D: .
size: .
V: TRBV18
J: TRBJ1-3
CDR3: CASTGDSGNTIYF
DNA: TGTGCCAGCACAGGTGACTCTGGAAACACCATATATTTT

length: 14
D: .
size: .
V: TRBV19
J: TRBJ2-1
CDR3: CASSRTGFSHEQFF
DNA: TGTGCCAGTAGTAGGACGGGATTTAGCCATGAGCAGTTCTTC

length: 13
D: .
size: .
V: TRBV6-2/TRBV6-3
J: TRBJ1-5
CDR3: CASSAGVGQPQHF
DNA: TGTGCCAGCAGTGCAGGGGTGGGGCAGCCCCAGCATTTT

length: 15
D: .
size: .
V: TRBV5-1
J: TRBJ2-7
CDR3: CASSWAGHRNYEQYF
DNA: TGCGCCAGCAGCTGGGCCGGACACCGGAACTACGAGCAGTACTTC

length: 13
D: .
size: .
V: TRBV19
J: TRBJ1-3
CDR3: CASSIFTGNTIYF
DNA: TGTGCCAGTAGTATTTTTACTGGAAACACCATATATTTT

length: 15
D: TRBD2
size: .
V: TRBV27
J: TRBJ2-2
CDR3: CASGRVGSNTGELFF
DNA: TGTGCCAGCGGGAGGGTGGGGTCGAACACCGGGGAGCTGTTTTTT

length: 17
D: TRBD2
size: .
V: TRBV3-1/TRBV3-2
J: TRBJ2-7
CDR3: CASSQGSSGRAGNEQYF
DNA: TGTGCCAGCAGCCAAGGGAGTAGCGGGAGGGCCGGGAACGAGCAGTACTTC

length: 12
D: .
size: .
V: TRBV11-2
J: TRBJ2-7
CDR3: CASRAGIYEQYF
DNA: TGTGCCAGCAGGGCCGGGATCTACGAGCAGTACTTC

length: 15
D: TRBD1
size: .
V: TRBV7-3
J: TRBJ2-3
CDR3: CASSFPGQGTDTQYF
DNA: TGTGCCAGCAGCTTTCCGGGACAGGGGACAGATACGCAGTATTTT

length: 14
D: .
size: few
V: TRBV20-1
J: TRBJ2-1
CDR3: CSASVLVRGGEQFF
DNA: TGCAGTGCTAGTGTACTGGTAAGAGGTGGGGAGCAGTTCTTC

length: 16
D: .
size: .
V: TRBV18
J: TRBJ2-3
CDR3: CASSPRVRGYTDTQYF
DNA: TGTGCCAGCTCACCACGTGTGCGGGGTTATACAGATACGCAGTATTTT

length: 18
D: TRBD1
size: .
V: TRBV7-3
J: TRBJ2-1
CDR3: CASSLRGGPRDRDNEQFF
DNA: TGTGCCAGCAGCTTACGTGGTGGGCCCCGGGACAGGGACAATGAGCAGTTCTTC